A single sample is the source of the 28 T cell receptor beta chains below, sequenced in a study of cytomegalovirus exposure and HLA in healthy donors. The PCR ran on 60 Vbeta and 13 Jbeta primers. Measured with immunoSEQ multiplex PCR; TCRdb has only the in-frame clones, and not every one. The profile shows 120,000 to 150,000 clones, 65% to 80% of them singletons. Material for sequencing was PBMCs. Source of these receptors: a man aged 40-49 years in good health and CMV-seropositive.

The chain has TRBV19 and TRBJ1-3; 7 positions match TRBD1. This CDR3 is built from 13 residues. Losses at the gene ends were 8 bases for V and 7 bases for J; bases not matched to a gene: 8. Germline V gene data show CDR1 as LNHDA and CDR2 as SQIVND (reference sequence). This CDR3 is CASGRRGPNTIYF. The DNA of the CDR3 is TGTGCCAGTGGTAGGAGGGGGCCGAACACCATATATTTT.

V is TRBV11-2 and J is TRBJ2-1; D may be TRBD1 (6 bases). The V and J ends lost 5 bases and 7 bases respectively, with 21 bases between them. The CDR3 is made up of 16 amino acids. Germline assignment: CDR1 SGHAT and CDR2 FQNNGV. CDR3 protein: CASSHSAGRGVNEQFF. As DNA, the CDR3 is TGTGCCAGCAGCCACTCGGCGGGCAGGGGCGTTAATGAGCAGTTCTTC.

The chain links TRBV19 to TRBJ2-6; D is ambiguous. CDR1 and CDR2 from the germline V gene are LNHDA and SQIVND (reference sequence). This CDR3 spans 15 amino acids. The germline V and J ends were trimmed by 0 bases and 0 bases, with 3 bases remaining between them. The CDR3: CASSIDGSGANVLTF. CDR3 nucleotides: TGTGCCAGTAGTATAGACGGCTCTGGGGCCAACGTCCTGACTTTC.

This clone was found once. This chain connects TRBV27 to TRBJ2-1; a weak D match, TRBD2 (8 bases). Germline values: CDR1 MNHEY, CDR2 SMNVEV (reference sequence). V shed 10 bases and J shed 7 bases, with 23 bases lying between them. The CDR3 has 15 residues. CDR3 loop: CATTKGTAGVNEQFF. For the CDR3, the DNA is TGTGCCACCACTAAAGGGACAGCGGGAGTGAATGAGCAGTTCTTC.

The gene calls are TRBV5-6 and TRBJ1-5, with D possibly matching TRBD1 (5 bases). This CDR3 has 14 amino acids. The germline V gene has CDR1 SGHDT and CDR2 YYEEEE. V lost 0 bases and J 4 bases, leaving 8 bases between the germline ends. CDR3: CASSLAGGNQPQHF. The CDR3 DNA reads as TGTGCCAGCAGCTTGGCGGGGGGTAATCAGCCCCAGCATTTT.

This clone has just one count. The rearrangement joins TRBV28 to TRBJ2-3, with a tentative D call TRBD1 (6 bases). The germline V gene has CDR1 MDHEN and CDR2 SYDVKM. The CDR3 is 18 residues long. Trimming took 1 base from V and 1 from J, leaving 18 bases between them. CDR3 in DNA: TGTGCCAGCAGTTTATTTCCCAGGGGCATATGGGGCACAGATACGCAGTATTTT. This sequence encodes CASSLFPRGIWGTDTQYF. The variable domain in full, completed from reference TRBV28 and TRBJ2-3, reads DVKVTQSSRYLVKRTGEKVFLECVQDMDHENMFWYRQDPGLGLRLIYFSYDVKMKEKGDIPEGYSVSREKKERFSLILESASTNQTSMYLCASSLFPRGIWGTDTQYFGPGTRLTVL.

The chain uses TRBV2 and TRBJ2-5; 7 nucleotides align to TRBD1. Germline V gene data show CDR1 as SNHLY and CDR2 as FYNNEI. V gave up 2 bases and J gave up 3 bases; unmatched junction bases: 3. The CDR3 covers 14 residues. CDR3 bases: TGTGCCAGCAGTGAAAGACAGGGCAAAGAGACCCAGTACTTC. This sequence encodes CASSERQGKETQYF.

The V and J genes are TRBV19 and TRBJ2-7, with 13 bases matching TRBD2. The CDR3 contains 15 residues. Germline values: CDR1 LNHDA, CDR2 SQIVND (reference sequence). J gave up 4 bases and V 6 bases, and 6 bases lay outside the gene matches. The CDR3 reads CASRRTSGSQYEQYF. The DNA for the CDR3 is TGTGCCAGTAGGCGGACTAGCGGGAGTCAGTACGAGCAGTACTTC.

V gene TRBV2 combines with J gene TRBJ2-7; 8 nucleotides align to TRBD2. The CDR3 sequence is 16 residues long. CDR1 and CDR2 (germline): SNHLY, FYNNEI. With V trimmed by 7 bases and J by 2 bases, 13 bases remained unmatched. The CDR3 nucleotides are TGTGCCAGCAATCGGGGGTTACGGGAGGGCACCTACGAGCAGTACTTC. Translation gives CASNRGLREGTYEQYF. The full variable domain, rest sourced from reference TRBV2 and TRBJ2-7, is EPEVTQTPSHQVTQMGQEVILRCVPISNHLYFYWYRQILGQKVEFLVSFYNNEISEKSEIFDDQFSVERPDGSNFTLKIRSTKLEDSAMYFCASNRGLREGTYEQYFGPGTRLTVT.

Only a few counts were recorded for this clone. The V call is TRBV11-3, the J call TRBJ2-3; D perhaps matches TRBD1 (6 bases). The CDR3 loop spans 14 amino acids. V dropped 5 bases and J dropped 1 base, with 10 bases sitting between them. From germline, CDR1 is SGHNT and CDR2 YENEEA. DNA for the CDR3: TGTGCCAGCAGCCCTTCAGGGGGCACAGATACGCAGTATTTT. It encodes CASSPSGGTDTQYF.

This chain joins TRBV29-1 and TRBJ1-2; the D is unclear. V lost 4 bases to trimming and J lost 3 bases, with 15 bases between them. This CDR3 contains 14 residues. Germline assignment: CDR1 SQVTM and CDR2 ANQGSEA. The CDR3 nucleotides are TGCAGCGTTGCTGATCGAGGGATTGACTATGGCTACACCTTC. Translating gives CSVADRGIDYGYTF.

This rearrangement joins TRBV7-6 to TRBJ2-1; TRBD2 aligns across 7 bases. Per germline, CDR1 SGHVS and CDR2 FNYEAQ. The CDR3 has 16 amino acids. Trimming took 0 bases from V and 2 from J; bases not matched to a gene: 4. The CDR3 spells CASSLAGGTTYNEQFF. CDR3 DNA: TGTGCCAGCAGCTTAGCGGGAGGGACCACCTACAATGAGCAGTTCTTC.

The V call is TRBV10-3, the J call TRBJ2-2, with D possibly being TRBD2 (6 bases). Trimming stripped 9 bases from V and 5 bases from J, with 13 bases between. The CDR3 is 13 residues long. Germline V gives CDR1 ENHRY, CDR2 SYGVKD. CDR3 in DNA: TGTGCCATTAGCCTGGAGGGAACCGGGGAGCTGTTTTTT. The encoded protein is CAISLEGTGELFF.

As DNA, the CDR3 is TGTGCCAGCAGTTTACGTGGGGGAGGCTCGGGCCCCCAGCATTTT. Its protein product is CASSLRGGGSGPQHF. The chain is built from TRBV28 and TRBJ1-5, with D possibly matching TRBD1 (5 bases). CDR3 length: 15 amino acids. V was trimmed by 2 bases and J by 10 bases, leaving 18 bases between them. Germline CDR1 MDHEN, CDR2 SYDVKM.

This clone has only a few counts. V and J are TRBV4-2 and TRBJ2-5; possibly TRBD2 for D (6 bases). This CDR3 contains 14 residues. Deletions cut 3 bases from V and 1 base from J, with 9 bases between. Germline V gene sequence: CDR1 LGHNA, CDR2 YNFKEQ. The CDR3 DNA follows: TGTGCCAGCAGCCAGATTAGCGGCCAAGAGACCCAGTACTTC. This sequence encodes CASSQISGQETQYF.

In regard to this clone: The junction departs from germline at one end; a sequencing error may be responsible. This chain uses TRBV28 with TRBJ2-3; 8 bases agree with TRBD2. The CDR3 length is 14 residues. CDR1 is MDHEN, CDR2 SYDVKM, per germline. CDR3 DNA: TGTACCAGCAGCCCTCCGGGGGGGCCAGATACGCAGTATTTT. The encoded protein is CTSSPPGGPDTQYF.

This clone was seen a handful of times. The chain recombines TRBV7-3 with TRBJ2-1; the match to TRBD2 covers 14 bases. Germline-derived CDR1 and CDR2 are SGHTA and FQGTGA. The CDR3 totals 16 residues. The V and J ends lost 6 bases and 10 bases, in that order; junction bases with no gene match: 11. Here the CDR3 reads CASSRPGLAGVGEQFF. The DNA of the CDR3 is TGTGCCAGCAGTCGTCCGGGACTAGCGGGAGTCGGGGAGCAGTTCTTC.

The chain employs TRBV10-3 and TRBJ2-5; 9 positions agree with TRBD2. Trimming cost V 5 bases and J 5 bases; bases outside gene matches: 15. The CDR3 extends over 17 amino acids. In germline, CDR1 is ENHRY, CDR2 SYGVKD. CDR3: CAISPRLAEDPTETQYF. The CDR3 DNA follows: TGTGCCATCAGTCCCCGACTAGCGGAAGACCCTACGGAGACCCAGTACTTC.

This chain connects TRBV25-1 to TRBJ1-2; 7 bases fit TRBD1. There are 15 residues in the CDR3. Germline CDR1 is MGHDK and CDR2 is SYGVNS. The V gene end was trimmed by 4 bases and the J gene end by 0 bases; junction bases not matched to a gene: 5. The CDR3 loop is CASSGQGSANYGYTF. In DNA, the CDR3 is TGTGCCAGCAGTGGACAGGGATCGGCTAACTATGGCTACACCTTC.

The chain has TRBV7-9 and TRBJ2-7; tentatively, D is TRBD2 (5 bases). Germline V gives CDR1 SEHNR, CDR2 FQNEAQ (reference sequence). Trimming left V 7 bases short and J 7 bases short, with 23 bases between. This CDR3 has 15 residues. Here the CDR3 reads CASNDPGFSPLEQYF. CDR3 nucleotide sequence: TGTGCCAGCAACGACCCGGGGTTCTCCCCTTTGGAGCAGTACTTC.

V and J are TRBV6-1 and TRBJ1-3, with no clear D. This CDR3 region has 15 residues. V gave up 4 bases and J gave up 2 bases, with 12 bases separating them. Per germline, CDR1 MNHNS and CDR2 SASEGT. The CDR3 nucleotides read TGTGCCAGCAGTGCAGAAAAGGGAGCTGGAAACACCATATATTTT. Translated, it gives CASSAEKGAGNTIYF.

V is TRBV11-2 and J is TRBJ2-7; 11 nucleotides match TRBD2. CDR1 and CDR2 (germline): SGHAT, FQNNGV. The CDR3 length is 18 residues. V gave up 0 bases and J gave up 2 bases; unmatched junction bases: 9. CDR3 sequence: CASSLELAGASIPYEQYF. The CDR3 DNA is TGTGCCAGCAGCTTAGAACTAGCGGGAGCTTCAATCCCCTACGAGCAGTACTTC.

The chain uses TRBV19 and TRBJ2-3; 11 positions match TRBD2. V shed 2 bases, J shed 5 bases, and the junction held 0 bases outside the gene matches. Germline V gene sequence: CDR1 LNHDA, CDR2 SQIVND (reference sequence). This CDR3 is 14 amino acids long. This CDR3 is CASSILAGGDTQYF. CDR3 nucleotide sequence: TGTGCCAGTAGTATACTAGCGGGAGGAGATACGCAGTATTTT.

The genes are TRBV10-3 and TRBJ1-1, with D possibly TRBD1 on 6 matching bases. Germline loops: CDR1 ENHRY, CDR2 SYGVKD. The CDR3 is 13 residues long. Between the trimmed V and J ends, which lost 10 bases and 1 base, there was a span of 13 bases. CDR3 in DNA: TGTGCCACAGGTACAGGGTGGAACACTGAAGCTTTCTTT. It encodes CATGTGWNTEAFF.

CDR3 loop: CASISSGAGTDTQYF. The CDR3 DNA reads as TGTGCCAGCATTTCGAGCGGGGCGGGCACAGATACGCAGTATTTT. The gene calls are TRBV2 and TRBJ2-3; 7 bases are shared with TRBD2. With 7 bases clipped from V and 1 base from J, the junction kept 8 bases outside the gene matches. CDR3 length equals 15 residues. Looked up from germline, CDR1 is SNHLY and CDR2 is FYNNEI.

V usage is TRBV14 and J usage is TRBJ1-4; 8 bases agree with TRBD1. Germline V gene sequence: CDR1 SGHDN, CDR2 FVKESK. V trimming: 4 bases; J trimming: 5 bases; junction bases outside the gene matches: 0. The CDR3 has 13 residues. Written as DNA, the CDR3 is TGTGCCAGCAGCCGACAGGGGAATGAAAAACTGTTTTTT. It is translated as CASSRQGNEKLFF.

V usage is TRBV7-8 and J usage is TRBJ1-6; 10 positions agree with TRBD1. This CDR3 has 17 amino acids. V gave up 6 bases and J gave up 1 base; unmatched junction bases: 6. Per the germline V gene, CDR1 is SGHVS and CDR2 is FQNEAQ. The CDR3 DNA reads TGTGCCAGCAGGTCAGACAGGGGGCTTTCCTATAATTCACCCCTCCACTTT. This gives the protein CASRSDRGLSYNSPLHF.

The chain has TRBV25-1 and TRBJ1-2; TRBD1 might be the D (6 bases). There are 15 residues in the CDR3. CDR1 is MGHDK, CDR2 SYGVNS, per germline. V dropped 3 bases and J dropped 3 bases, with 14 bases sitting between them. The CDR3: CASSDKGVIHYGYTF. CDR3 sequence (DNA): TGTGCCAGCAGTGATAAGGGGGTGATTCACTATGGCTACACCTTC.